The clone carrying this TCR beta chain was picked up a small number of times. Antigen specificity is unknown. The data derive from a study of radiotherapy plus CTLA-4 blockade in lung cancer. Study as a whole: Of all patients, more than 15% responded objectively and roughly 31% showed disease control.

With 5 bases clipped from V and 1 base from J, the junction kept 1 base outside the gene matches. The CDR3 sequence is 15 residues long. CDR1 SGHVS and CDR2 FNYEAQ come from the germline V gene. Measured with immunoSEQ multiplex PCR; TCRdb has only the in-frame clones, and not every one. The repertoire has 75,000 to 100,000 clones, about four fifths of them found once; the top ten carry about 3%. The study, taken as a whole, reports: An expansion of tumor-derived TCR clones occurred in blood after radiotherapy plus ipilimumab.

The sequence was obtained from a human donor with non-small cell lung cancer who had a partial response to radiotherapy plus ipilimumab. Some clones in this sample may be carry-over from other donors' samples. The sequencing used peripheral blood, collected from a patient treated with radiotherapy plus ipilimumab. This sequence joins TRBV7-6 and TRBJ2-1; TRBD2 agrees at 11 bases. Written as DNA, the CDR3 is TGTGCCAGCAGCGCTAGCGGGAGGTCCTACAATGAGCAGTTCTTC. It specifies CASSASGRSYNEQFF. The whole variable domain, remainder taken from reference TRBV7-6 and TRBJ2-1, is GAGVSQSPRYKVTKRGQDVALRCDPISGHVSLYWYRQALGQGPEFLTYFNYEAQQDKSGLPNDRFSAERPEGSISTLTIQRTEQRDSAMYRCASSASGRSYNEQFFGPGTRLTVL.